These 27 T cell receptor beta chains were all obtained from the same sample, sequenced in a study of cytomegalovirus exposure and HLA in healthy donors listed by TCRdb under 2017. Library preparation employed the immunoSEQ multiplex PCR assay. A mixture of 60 forward primers for TCR Vbeta segments and 13 reverse primers for TCR Jbeta segments was used in the multiplex PCR. TCRdb mirrors the immuneACCESS table, restricted to in-frame sequences. Some clones are absent from its copies; in checked studies, under half trace to an unresolved V gene, and the reason for the others is unknown. The sample table holds over 95,000 clones, of which around three quarters were seen once. The leading ten clones occupy more than 2% of the sample. The source material was PBMCs. These receptors were collected from a human donor in good health.

The rearrangement uses TRBV23-1 and TRBJ2-7, with D possibly being TRBD1 (6 bases). TRBV23-1 is given ORF status, its function remaining uncertain. CDR3 length equals 14 residues. V dropped 2 bases and J dropped 2 bases, with 10 bases sitting between them. The CDR3 DNA reads as TGCGCCAGCAGTCAAGAGACAGGCGCCTACGAGCAGTACTTC. It yields the protein CASSQETGAYEQYF.

This clone was counted a single time. The chain employs TRBV7-9 and TRBJ1-1; D ambiguous. The CDR3 extends over 12 amino acids. CDR1 SEHNR and CDR2 FQNEAQ come from the germline V gene (reference sequence). Trimming took off 1 base at V and 8 bases at J, with 8 bases between the two ends. CDR3 residues: CASSLVVKEAFF. Written as DNA, the CDR3 is TGTGCCAGCAGCTTAGTTGTTAAAGAAGCTTTCTTT.

This clone was seen a few times. The J gene is TRBJ2-1, the V gene TRBV6-6, with TRBD2 matching 16 bases. This CDR3 has 15 amino acids. The trim removed 8 bases at V and 7 bases at J, leaving 5 bases unmatched. Germline CDR1 and CDR2: MNHNY and SVGAGI (reference sequence). DNA of the CDR3: TGTGCCAGCGCCTCGGGACTAGCGGGGGGGAATGAGCAGTTCTTC. Translated, it gives CASASGLAGGNEQFF.

This chain links TRBV29-1 with TRBJ2-1, with 9 bases matching TRBD1. J gave up 5 bases and V 0 bases, and 5 bases lay outside the gene matches. Looked up from germline, CDR1 is SQVTM and CDR2 is ANQGSEA. The CDR3 has 15 amino acids. CDR3 sequence: CSVEDQGTGNNEQFF. DNA of the CDR3: TGCAGCGTTGAAGATCAGGGGACAGGGAACAATGAGCAGTTCTTC.

This clone has only a few counts. The V and J genes are TRBV27 and TRBJ2-3, with a weak D call TRBD2 (7 bases). Germline loops: CDR1 MNHEY, CDR2 SMNVEV (reference sequence). The germline V and J ends were trimmed by 6 bases and 1 base, with 23 bases remaining between them. This CDR3 contains 18 residues. The CDR3 reads CASSHRNGGGAGTDTQYF. DNA for the CDR3: TGTGCCAGCAGCCATCGGAACGGTGGGGGGGCGGGCACAGATACGCAGTATTTT.

V and J are TRBV30 and TRBJ2-5, with a possible D match to TRBD2 (6 bases). The V and J ends lost 0 bases and 9 bases respectively, with 14 bases between them. The CDR3 covers 13 residues. Germline CDR1 and CDR2: GTSNPN and SVGIG (reference sequence). The CDR3 reads CAWSVSGTPAQYF. The CDR3 coding sequence is TGTGCCTGGAGTGTATCCGGGACTCCGGCCCAGTACTTC.

The chain recombines TRBV10-3 with TRBJ2-2; 7 nucleotides align to TRBD1. This CDR3 has 16 residues. Germline V lookup: CDR1 ENHRY, CDR2 SYGVKD. Losses at the gene ends were 6 bases for V and 8 bases for J; bases not matched to a gene: 15. The CDR3, as DNA: TGTGCCATCAGCGGGACAGCTCTTTATGAACATGGGGAGCTGTTTTTT. Encoded protein: CAISGTALYEHGELFF.

This clone was seen a handful of times. The chain couples TRBV6-1 to TRBJ2-1, with 9 bases aligning to TRBD2. The CDR3 extends over 19 amino acids. Germline CDR1 is MNHNS and CDR2 is SASEGT. V shed 0 bases, J shed 5 bases, and the junction held 14 bases outside the gene matches. The CDR3 coding sequence is TGTGCCAGCAGTGAAGCCCTCCCCTTCCGACTAGCGGACCACAATGAGCAGTTCTTC. Amino acid sequence: CASSEALPFRLADHNEQFF.

On this clone itself: At the DNA level, this CDR3 is encoded by other sequences in the same sample as well. The chain couples TRBV6-6 to TRBJ1-5; TRBD1 matches 9 bases. The CDR3 sequence is 15 residues long. CDR1 MNHNY and CDR2 SVGAGI come from the germline V gene (reference sequence). The junction had 9 bases not matched to a gene; V was cut back by 9 bases and J by 3 bases. The CDR3 coding sequence is TGTGCCAGTGTCGACAGGGGGACTTTCAATCAGCCCCAGCATTTT. The encoded protein is CASVDRGTFNQPQHF.

J is TRBJ2-7 and V is TRBV5-8, with a weak D call TRBD2 (6 bases). This CDR3 is built from 14 residues. The germline CDR1 and CDR2 sequences are SGHTS and YDEGEE. Trimming left V 2 bases short and J 6 bases short, with 15 bases between. The chain's CDR3 is CASSFSYGSVEQYF. The CDR3 DNA reads TGTGCCAGCAGCTTTTCATACGGGAGTGTCGAGCAGTACTTC.

The gene calls are TRBV5-1 and TRBJ2-4, with a tentative D call TRBD1 (6 bases). Germline loops: CDR1 SGHRS, CDR2 YFSETQ. V was cut by 4 bases and J by 9 bases, with 14 bases left in between. The CDR3 has 13 residues. CDR3 nucleotide sequence: TGCGCCAGCAGCGTGCAACAGGGATCCATTCAGTACTTC. Amino acids: CASSVQQGSIQYF.

The V gene is TRBV7-7, the J gene TRBJ2-1; 7 bases fit TRBD1. The CDR3 runs to 14 residues. The germline V gene encodes CDR1 SSHAT and CDR2 FNYEAQ (reference sequence). V gave up 3 bases and J gave up 7 bases; unmatched junction bases: 6. CDR3 sequence (DNA): TGTGCCAGCAGCTTTTTCGACAGGGCTAATGAGCAGTTCTTC. Translation gives CASSFFDRANEQFF.

This chain joins TRBV28 and TRBJ1-5, with D uncertain. The CDR3 has 12 residues. Germline CDR1 reads MDHEN; CDR2 reads SYDVKM. With 7 bases removed from V and 0 bases from J, the gap between germline ends came to 4 bases. The CDR3 coding sequence is TGTGCCAGCATCTCTAGCAATCAGCCCCAGCATTTT. This translates into CASISSNQPQHF.

The chain employs TRBV7-2 and TRBJ1-2; D possibly corresponds to TRBD1 (5 bases). The CDR3 has 15 amino acids. Trimming left V 5 bases short and J 5 bases short, with 18 bases between. CDR1 is SGHTA and CDR2 is FQGNSA in the germline V gene. DNA for the CDR3: TGTGCCAGCAGCCCCGGAGGGGCGCCCCTATATGGCTACACCTTC. Translating it yields CASSPGGAPLYGYTF.

A few counts support this clone. This chain connects TRBV27 to TRBJ2-7; possible D gene TRBD1, 5 bases. The CDR3 length is 15 residues. The germline gives CDR1 MNHEY, CDR2 SMNVEV (reference sequence). The V and J ends lost 6 bases and 0 bases respectively, with 15 bases between them. The CDR3 DNA follows: TGTGCCAGCAGGGACCTCGACAGAGCCTCCTACGAGCAGTACTTC. It encodes CASRDLDRASYEQYF.

The chain links TRBV9 to TRBJ2-1; possibly TRBD2 for D (6 bases). V lost 0 bases and J lost 6, with 10 bases in between. The CDR3 spans 14 residues. Per the germline V gene, CDR1 is SGDLS and CDR2 is YYNGEE. CDR3 DNA sequence: TGTGCCAGCAGCGTAGATCTACTAGCCAATGAGCAGTTCTTC. It specifies CASSVDLLANEQFF.

This clone was detected a few times. The gene calls are TRBV19 and TRBJ1-5, with 9 bases matching TRBD1. CDR1 is LNHDA, CDR2 SQIVND, per germline (reference sequence). Trimming at V came to 7 bases and at J to 6 bases, leaving 13 bases not matched to a gene. There are 16 residues in the CDR3. CDR3 nucleotides: TGTGCCAGTACCCGAGGGACAGGGCGGGGTGTTCAGCCCCAGCATTTT. This gives the protein CASTRGTGRGVQPQHF.

The chain carries TRBV7-9 and TRBJ2-1; 9 bases are shared with TRBD2. V was pared by 1 base and J by 10 bases, with 8 bases of the junction left unmatched. In germline, CDR1 is SEHNR, CDR2 FQNEAQ (reference sequence). The CDR3 runs 15 residues. The CDR3: CASSLVLAGINEQFF. CDR3 DNA sequence: TGTGCCAGCAGCTTAGTTCTAGCGGGGATAAACGAGCAGTTCTTC.

The chain uses TRBV6-5 and TRBJ2-3; 8 nucleotides line up with TRBD2. Losses at the gene ends were 7 bases for V and 3 bases for J; bases not matched to a gene: 3. The length of the CDR3 is 13 residues. CDR1 MNHEY and CDR2 SVGAGI come from the germline V gene. The CDR3 bases are TGTGCCAGCAAAGGACTAGCAACAGATACGCAGTATTTT. This encodes CASKGLATDTQYF.

As regards this clone: One junction end disagrees with the germline gene, perhaps due to a read error. The rearrangement joins TRBV5-6 to TRBJ2-1, with D possibly matching TRBD1 (6 bases). The CDR3 loop spans 18 amino acids. Per the germline V gene, CDR1 is SGHDT and CDR2 is YYEEEE. This CDR3 is CASSPSQEQGFSYNGQFF. The DNA for the CDR3 is TGTGCCAGCAGCCCTTCCCAGGAGCAGGGGTTCTCCTACAATGGGCAGTTCTTC.

The J gene is TRBJ1-1, the V gene TRBV5-1; D ambiguous. This CDR3 is 12 amino acids long. The V end was cut by 0 bases, the J end by 8 bases, with 8 bases between. Germline V gene data show CDR1 as SGHRS and CDR2 as YFSETQ. In nucleotides, the CDR3 is TGCGCCAGCAGCTTGGCCGGAGGAGAAGCTTTCTTT. This encodes CASSLAGGEAFF.

The V and J genes are TRBV6-4 and TRBJ1-6, with D unclear. Germline CDR1 MRHNA, CDR2 SNTAGT. The CDR3 runs 13 residues. With 6 bases removed from V and 9 bases from J, the gap between germline ends came to 12 bases. CDR3 protein: CASREGVGSPLHF. The CDR3 DNA follows: TGTGCCAGCAGGGAGGGAGTCGGTTCACCCCTCCACTTT.

The genes are TRBV19 and TRBJ1-5; 8 nucleotides agree with TRBD1. CDR3 size: 16 residues. Trimming cost V 7 bases and J 5 bases; bases outside gene matches: 13. Germline V CDR1 and CDR2: LNHDA, SQIVND (reference sequence). For the CDR3, the DNA is TGTGCCAGTAATTCCTTTGACAGGGGCCGTCATCAGCCCCAGCATTTT. Encoded protein: CASNSFDRGRHQPQHF.

The rearrangement uses TRBV6-5 and TRBJ1-4; D is uncertain. The CDR3 consists of 14 residues. Germline lookup yields CDR1 MNHEY and CDR2 SVGAGI. With 0 bases removed from V and 7 bases from J, the gap between germline ends came to 9 bases. This chain's CDR3 is CASSYSGRSEKLFF. Here the CDR3 DNA reads TGTGCCAGCAGTTACTCAGGGAGATCTGAAAAACTGTTTTTT.

This clone was seen a few times. This rearrangement joins TRBV30 to TRBJ1-6; 7 bases match TRBD1. With 3 bases clipped from V and 8 bases from J, the junction kept 7 bases outside the gene matches. Germline V gives CDR1 GTSNPN, CDR2 SVGIG (reference sequence). This CDR3 is 14 amino acids long. Here the CDR3 reads CAWRADRSDSPLHF. The DNA of the CDR3 is TGTGCCTGGAGGGCGGACAGGTCAGATTCACCCCTCCACTTT.

V is TRBV4-3 and J is TRBJ2-7, with D possibly TRBD2 on 7 matching bases. V lost 0 bases and J lost 2, with 11 bases in between. CDR1 and CDR2 from the germline V gene are LGHNA and YSLEER. The CDR3 runs 15 residues. This chain's CDR3 is CASSQEGGGTYEQYF. The CDR3 nucleotides are TGCGCCAGCAGCCAAGAGGGAGGGGGGACCTACGAGCAGTACTTC.

This chain uses TRBV5-1 with TRBJ2-5; 14 bases are a match to TRBD2. The CDR3 sequence is 16 residues long. Trimming removed 0 bases from V and 3 bases from J; junction bases left unmatched: 1. Germline CDR1 reads SGHRS; CDR2 reads YFSETQ. The CDR3 DNA reads TGCGCCAGCAGCTTGGGGGGACTAGCGGGAGAAGAGACCCAGTACTTC. It is translated as CASSLGGLAGEETQYF.